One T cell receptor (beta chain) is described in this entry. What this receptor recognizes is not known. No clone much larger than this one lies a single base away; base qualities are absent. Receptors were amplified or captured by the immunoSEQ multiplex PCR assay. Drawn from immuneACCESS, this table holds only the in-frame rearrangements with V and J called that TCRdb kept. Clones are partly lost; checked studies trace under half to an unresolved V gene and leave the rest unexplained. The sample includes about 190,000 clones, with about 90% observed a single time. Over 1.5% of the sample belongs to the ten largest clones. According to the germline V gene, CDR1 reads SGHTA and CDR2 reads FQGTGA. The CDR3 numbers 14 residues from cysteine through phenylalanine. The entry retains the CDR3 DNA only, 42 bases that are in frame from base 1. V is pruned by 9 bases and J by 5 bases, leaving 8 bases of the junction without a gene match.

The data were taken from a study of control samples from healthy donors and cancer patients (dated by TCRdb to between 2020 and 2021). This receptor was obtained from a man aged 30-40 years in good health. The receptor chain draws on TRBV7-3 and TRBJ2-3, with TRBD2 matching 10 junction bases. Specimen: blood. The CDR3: CASGAGGLGDTQYF. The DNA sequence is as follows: TGTGCCAGTGGAGCGGGGGGGCTTGGAGATACGCAGTATTTT.